A selection of T cell receptor beta chains follows, all from one sample in a study of regulatory T cells in long-lasting Graves disease. TCRdb reanalysed the multiplex PCR reads using MiXCR and keeps one entry per CDR3 protein. The sample has roughly 530,000 distinct CDR3 sequences, around 16% seen once. A further study also used this sample, focusing on T cells in Graves' hyperthyroidism and ophthalmopathy.

This sample comprised peripheral blood mononuclear cells (PBMCs), obtained at new diagnosis, from a patient treated with antithyroid drugs. These receptor sequences come from a woman aged 35-65 years with Graves disease. CDR3s include the opening cysteine and the closing phenylalanine or tryptophan. The order of the fields is D gene, V gene, J gene, clone size, CDR3 DNA, CDR3 protein. The D gene is left open where the match is weak. Some rows mark clone size as missing; the rest say once, few, many or name a class of expanded clone.

TRBD1,TRBV5-1,TRBJ2-5,many,TGCGCCAGCAGCCCCAGGGGGATTGAAGAGACCCAGTACTTC,CASSPRGIEETQYF
-,TRBV20-1,TRBJ1-6,-,TGCAGTGCTAGCGGCCAGGATAATTCACCCCTCCACTTT,CSASGQDNSPLHF
TRBD1,TRBV6-2/TRBV6-3,TRBJ1-2,many,TGTGCCAGCAGTCTCCCGAGGACAGGTCCGTATGGCTACACCTTC,CASSLPRTGPYGYTF
-,TRBV6-1,TRBJ1-5,-,TGTGCCGGCAGCCCGGTTAGGGGGATCAATCAGCCCCAGCATTTT,CAGSPVRGINQPQHF
-,TRBV4-1,TRBJ2-1,-,TGCGCCAGCAGCCAGGCCGAAGAGCAGTTCTTC,CASSQAEEQFF
TRBD1,TRBV29-1,TRBJ2-2,few,TGCAGCGTTAGAGTGGACAGGGATAACGGGGAGCTGTTTTTT,CSVRVDRDNGELFF
-,TRBV12-3/TRBV12-4,TRBJ2-2,once,TGTGCCAGCAGTTTTCCCGGGATCACCGGGGAGCTGTTTTTT,CASSFPGITGELFF
-,TRBV30,TRBJ1-2,few,TGTGCCTGGCCCAGAGGAGGGACCTCCTATGGCTACACCTTC,CAWPRGGTSYGYTF
TRBD1,TRBV20-1,TRBJ1-2,few,TGCAGTGCTCTGGGCTTACCGGGGACAGGGGCCGACTATGGCTACACCTTC,CSALGLPGTGADYGYTF
TRBD1,TRBV4-1,TRBJ1-3,few,TGCGCCAGCAGCCAACACCGGGACAGGCTTATTGGAAACACCATATATTTT,CASSQHRDRLIGNTIYF
TRBD1,TRBV6-2/TRBV6-3,TRBJ2-1,-,TGTGCCAGCAGTTTACAGGGGGCGAATGAGCGGTTCTTC,CASSLQGANERFF
-,TRBV30,TRBJ2-5,few,TGTGCCTGGAGTGTAGCAGAGACCCAGTACTTC,CAWSVAETQYF
-,TRBV14,TRBJ2-7,few,TGTGCCAGCAGCCAGTTGCAGTATTACGAGCAGTACTTC,CASSQLQYYEQYF
TRBD2,TRBV15,TRBJ2-3,many,TGTGCCACCAGCAGTTACCGCGGGGGGGCTACAGATACGCAGTATTTT,CATSSYRGGATDTQYF
-,TRBV9,TRBJ2-2,many,TGTGCCAGCAGCGTATTTACGGGAAACACCGGGGAGCTGTTTTTT,CASSVFTGNTGELFF
-,TRBV5-5,TRBJ2-3,-,TGTGCCAGCAGCTTAATGGGGGTCCTGGGCCCAGATACGCAGTATTTT,CASSLMGVLGPDTQYF
TRBD1,TRBV5-1,TRBJ1-5,-,TGCGCCAGCAGGGCGGGACAGGGCTATCATAGCAATCAGCCCCAGCATTTT,CASRAGQGYHSNQPQHF
TRBD1,TRBV6-5,TRBJ2-7,many,TGTGCCAGCAGTTACTCTCAGGGGGCCTCCTACGAGCAGTACTTC,CASSYSQGASYEQYF
-,TRBV7-2,TRBJ2-2,many,TGTGCCAGCAGGCGAAACAAGGCGACCGGGGAGCTGTTTTTT,CASRRNKATGELFF
-,TRBV20-1,TRBJ2-5,many,TGCAGTGCTCAGGCCTCTCCAAGAGAGACCCAGTACTTC,CSAQASPRETQYF
TRBD1,TRBV5-8,TRBJ2-7,many,TGTGCCAGCAGGCTGACAGGGGGAACCTACGAGCAGTACTTC,CASRLTGGTYEQYF
-,TRBV5-4,TRBJ1-1,many,TGTGCCAGCAGCCCCCCAGGTGTGATGAACACTGAAGCTTTCTTT,CASSPPGVMNTEAFF
TRBD2,TRBV9,TRBJ2-5,few,TGTGCCAGCAGCGTCAGCGGGACTAGCGGGGGAGAGACCCAGTACTTC,CASSVSGTSGGETQYF
-,TRBV4-1,TRBJ2-7,few,TGCGCCAGCAGCCAAGGGGTCTCGTCGGGGGAGCAGTACTTC,CASSQGVSSGEQYF
TRBD1,TRBV6-1,TRBJ2-4,few,TGTGCCAGCAATTTTGACAGGGGTCTTAAAAACATTCAGTACTTC,CASNFDRGLKNIQYF
TRBD2,TRBV11-3,TRBJ2-1,-,TGTGCCAGCTCCTGGAGCGGGGACTTTCCCAATGAGCAGTTCTTC,CASSWSGDFPNEQFF
-,TRBV6-5,TRBJ1-2,-,TGTGCCAGCAGTTACAGCCGGGACCACTATGGCTACACCTTC,CASSYSRDHYGYTF
-,TRBV20-1,TRBJ2-5,-,TGCAGTGCTAGATCTGAGGGGCTTCGATTTAAGAAGACCCAGTACTTC,CSARSEGLRFKKTQYF
TRBD1,TRBV3-1,TRBJ2-2,few,TGTGCCAGCAGCCAAGATAGGGACAGGGAGGGCACCGGGGAGCTGTTTTTT,CASSQDRDREGTGELFF
-,TRBV12-3/TRBV12-4,TRBJ1-1,-,TGTGCCAGCAGTCCGACGGGACATAGGAACACTGAAGCTTTCTTT,CASSPTGHRNTEAFF
-,TRBV18,TRBJ1-5,many,TGTGCCAGCTCACCCGGGGCTCAGCCCCAGCATTTT,CASSPGAQPQHF
-,TRBV6-1,TRBJ2-7,few,TGTGCCAGCAGTGACCGCTTTTGGGACGAGCAGTACTTC,CASSDRFWDEQYF
TRBD2,TRBV4-1,TRBJ2-3,few,TGCGCCAGCAGCCAAGAGCTAGCGGGGGGGCCTGGGGATACGCAGTATTTT,CASSQELAGGPGDTQYF
-,TRBV13,TRBJ2-2,-,TGTGCCAGCAGCTTAGTCGGGGGCTCGGCCACCGGGGAGCTGTTTTTT,CASSLVGGSATGELFF
TRBD2,TRBV7-2,TRBJ2-1,-,TGTGCCAGCAGCTCTCTGTGGGCGGGGGGGCTTTCCTACAATGAGCAGTTCTTC,CASSSLWAGGLSYNEQFF
-,TRBV10-3,TRBJ1-2,-,TGTGCCATCAGTCAGTATACAGGGTTGAACTATGGCTACACCTTC,CAISQYTGLNYGYTF
TRBD1,TRBV30,TRBJ1-2,many,TGTGCCTGGAGTGAAGGCCGACAGGGAAACTATGGCTACACCTTC,CAWSEGRQGNYGYTF
-,TRBV12-3/TRBV12-4,TRBJ1-4,many,TGTGCCAGCAGTTTAAGGACTATCGGTGAAAAACTGTTTTTT,CASSLRTIGEKLFF
-,TRBV2,TRBJ1-1,many,TGTGCCAGCAAGCCCAGCAGCACTGAAGCTTTCTTT,CASKPSSTEAFF
-,TRBV6-1,TRBJ1-5,few,TGTGCCAGCAGTGAATATTCCGGGACCTATAGCAATCAGCCCCAGCATTTT,CASSEYSGTYSNQPQHF
-,TRBV5-1,TRBJ2-7,-,TGCGCCAGCAGCTCATCGATGGGGCAGACCGCCTACGAGCAGTACTTC,CASSSSMGQTAYEQYF
-,TRBV15,TRBJ1-2,many,TGTGCCACCAGCAGAGACAACTATGGCTACACCTTC,CATSRDNYGYTF
TRBD1,TRBV3-1,TRBJ2-7,-,TGTGCCAGCGCCTTCGGGACAGGGCTCTCCGAGCAGTACTTC,CASAFGTGLSEQYF
TRBD1,TRBV3-1,TRBJ1-2,many,TGTGCCAGCAGCCCGGGACAGCCTTATGGCTACACCTTC,CASSPGQPYGYTF
-,TRBV6-1,TRBJ1-5,many,TGTGCCAGCGAAGTAAATAGCAATCAGCCCCAGCATTTT,CASEVNSNQPQHF
-,TRBV24-1,TRBJ2-1,-,TGTGCCACCAGTGACGACGCCCAGGGGGGATCCTACAATGAGCAGTTCTTC,CATSDDAQGGSYNEQFF
TRBD1,TRBV28,TRBJ1-1,few,TGTGCCAGCAGGGCCGGACAGGCATCGGGGACTGAAGCTTTCTTT,CASRAGQASGTEAFF
-,TRBV28,TRBJ1-5,many,TGTGCCAGCAGTCTGGAACAGGGTCAGCCCCAGCATTTT,CASSLEQGQPQHF
-,TRBV5-6,TRBJ1-1,few,TGTGCCAGCAGCTTGGGATGGACACCGAACACTGAAGCTTTCTTT,CASSLGWTPNTEAFF
-,TRBV25-1,TRBJ1-3,-,TGTGCCAGCAGTGGATTCAGTCCTGGAAACACCATATATTTT,CASSGFSPGNTIYF